This TCR beta chain was retrieved from a study of preoperative IRX-2 immunotherapy in early breast cancer. Repertoires were generated with immunoSEQ multiplex PCR, while TCRdb's copy carries only in-frame clones and drops some. The sample contains about 23,000 clones, 80% to 90% of which appear only once. The CDR3 contains 11 residues. Trimming cost V 6 bases and J 3 bases, with 8 bases left between them. Germline loops: CDR1 DFQATT, CDR2 SNEGSKA (reference sequence). Treatment denoted: preoperative locoregional IRX-2 cytokine immunotherapy. This phase Ib study tested locoregional IRX-2 cytokine immunotherapy given before surgery.

The specimen was tumor tissue, collected after IRX-2 immunotherapy. The TCR originated in a human donor with breast cancer. This sequence joins TRBV20-1 and TRBJ1-2, with no clear D. CDR3 region: CSARTDYGYTF. The DNA for the CDR3 is TGCAGTGCCCGGACTGACTATGGCTACACCTTC.